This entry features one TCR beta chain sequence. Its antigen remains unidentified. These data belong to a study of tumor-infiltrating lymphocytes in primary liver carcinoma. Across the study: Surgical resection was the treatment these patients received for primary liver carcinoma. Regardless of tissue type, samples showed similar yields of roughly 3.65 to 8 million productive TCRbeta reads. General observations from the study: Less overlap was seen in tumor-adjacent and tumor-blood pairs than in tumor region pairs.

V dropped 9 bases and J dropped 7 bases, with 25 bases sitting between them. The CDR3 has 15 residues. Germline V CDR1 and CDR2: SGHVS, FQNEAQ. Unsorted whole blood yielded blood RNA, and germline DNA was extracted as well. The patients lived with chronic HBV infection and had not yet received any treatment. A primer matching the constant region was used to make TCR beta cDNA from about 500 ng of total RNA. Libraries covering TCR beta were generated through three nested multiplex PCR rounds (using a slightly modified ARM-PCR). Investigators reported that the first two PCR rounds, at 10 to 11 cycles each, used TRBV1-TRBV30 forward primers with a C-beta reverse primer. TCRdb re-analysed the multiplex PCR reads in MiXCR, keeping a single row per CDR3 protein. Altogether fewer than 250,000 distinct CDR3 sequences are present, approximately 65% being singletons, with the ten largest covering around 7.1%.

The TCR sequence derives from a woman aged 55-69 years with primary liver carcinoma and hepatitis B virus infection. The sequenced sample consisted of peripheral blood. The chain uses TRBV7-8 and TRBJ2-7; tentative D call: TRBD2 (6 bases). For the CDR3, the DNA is TGTGCCAGAAACGTAATCGCGGGGAGCCGGGGGGAGCAGTACTTC. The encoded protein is CARNVIAGSRGEQYF.